The rows below give T cell receptor beta chains drawn from one sample of a study of shared clonotypes between healthy human individuals. Libraries were prepared by immunoSEQ multiplex PCR; TCRdb keeps only in-frame clonotypes and omits some of them. The table has approximately 1.1 million clones, about four fifths seen once. Sequenced sample: memory CD4+ T cells from PBMCs. These receptors were collected from a man aged 18 to 30 in good health. Some clones in this sample may be carry-over from other donors' samples. CDR3s include the opening cysteine and the closing phenylalanine or tryptophan. D genes are given only for firm matches. Clone size, where shown, is once, few, many, or a class for clones that have expanded.

D gene: -
clone size: -
V gene: TRBV7-3
J gene: TRBJ1-1
CDR3 DNA: TGTGCCAGCAGCTTAACGAACACAGGGAATAGGTTCACTGAAGCTTTCTTT
CDR3 protein: CASSLTNTGNRFTEAFF

D gene: -
clone size: -
V gene: TRBV28
J gene: TRBJ1-2
CDR3 DNA: TGTGCCAGCGGCACCGATTCCCTGGCGGGTGGCTACACCTTC
CDR3 protein: CASGTDSLAGGYTF

D gene: TRBD1
clone size: few
V gene: TRBV29-1
J gene: TRBJ2-5
CDR3 DNA: TGCAGCGTGTTTACAGGGGGCGCCGAGACCCAGTACTTC
CDR3 protein: CSVFTGGAETQYF

D gene: TRBD1
clone size: -
V gene: TRBV6-6
J gene: TRBJ1-1
CDR3 DNA: TGTGCCAGCAGTCCTAGACAGGGAATAACTGAAGCTTTCTTT
CDR3 protein: CASSPRQGITEAFF

D gene: -
clone size: once
V gene: TRBV5-6
J gene: TRBJ1-2
CDR3 DNA: TGTGCCAGCAGCTTCGGAAGGTTTACAGGCTACACCTTC
CDR3 protein: CASSFGRFTGYTF

D gene: TRBD1
clone size: -
V gene: TRBV5-1
J gene: TRBJ1-2
CDR3 DNA: TGCGCCAGCAGCTTGGATGACAGGGCTTCTGGCTACACCTTC
CDR3 protein: CASSLDDRASGYTF

D gene: -
clone size: -
V gene: TRBV28
J gene: TRBJ1-1
CDR3 DNA: TGTGCCAGCACGCAAGTGCCGGGCCCTGAAGCTTTCTTT
CDR3 protein: CASTQVPGPEAFF

D gene: -
clone size: -
V gene: TRBV28
J gene: TRBJ2-5
CDR3 DNA: TGTGCCAGCAGTTCCGCCTGGGGGCCACAAGAGACCCAGTACTTC
CDR3 protein: CASSSAWGPQETQYF

D gene: -
clone size: -
V gene: TRBV29-1
J gene: TRBJ1-1
CDR3 DNA: TGCAGCGTCGTTCGGGGGTCCTCTGAAGCTTTCTTT
CDR3 protein: CSVVRGSSEAFF

D gene: TRBD1
clone size: -
V gene: TRBV6-6
J gene: TRBJ1-1
CDR3 DNA: TGTGCCAGTCGGACAGGGAACACTGAAGCTTTCTTT
CDR3 protein: CASRTGNTEAFF

D gene: TRBD1
clone size: -
V gene: TRBV6-1
J gene: TRBJ2-5
CDR3 DNA: TGTGCCAGCAGTGATGGGCTCCAGGGGGTGGGGATAGAGACCCAGTACTTC
CDR3 protein: CASSDGLQGVGIETQYF

D gene: -
clone size: -
V gene: TRBV28
J gene: TRBJ2-7
CDR3 DNA: TGTGCCAGCAGACCCAGCAACAGGGTGTTACAGTACGAGCAGTACTTC
CDR3 protein: CASRPSNRVLQYEQYF

D gene: -
clone size: -
V gene: TRBV5-1
J gene: TRBJ2-5
CDR3 DNA: TGCGCCAGCTTTCGGGGGAGTAGAGACCAAGAGACCCAGTACTTC
CDR3 protein: CASFRGSRDQETQYF

D gene: TRBD2
clone size: -
V gene: TRBV5-1
J gene: TRBJ2-5
CDR3 DNA: TGCGCCAGCAGCTTGTCGTTAGCGGGAGGTGAAGAGACCCAGTACTTC
CDR3 protein: CASSLSLAGGEETQYF

D gene: TRBD2
clone size: -
V gene: TRBV25-1
J gene: TRBJ2-3
CDR3 DNA: TGTGCCAGCAGTGAGTTGGTGGCTAGCGGGGGAAGCACAGATACGCAGTATTTT
CDR3 protein: CASSELVASGGSTDTQYF

D gene: -
clone size: -
V gene: TRBV5-1
J gene: TRBJ1-1
CDR3 DNA: TGCGCCAGCAGCTTGGACGGAGGCGACGGCACTGAAGCTTTCTTT
CDR3 protein: CASSLDGGDGTEAFF

D gene: -
clone size: -
V gene: TRBV28
J gene: TRBJ1-3
CDR3 DNA: TGTGCCAGCAGTCCAACCCCCCTGCGAACCACCATATATTTT
CDR3 protein: CASSPTPLRTTIYF

D gene: -
clone size: once
V gene: TRBV28
J gene: TRBJ2-1
CDR3 DNA: TGTGCCAGCAGTTCGAGGGGGCCGGGACTCCAAGTCCCCTCCTACAATGAGCAGTTCTTC
CDR3 protein: CASSSRGPGLQVPSYNEQFF

D gene: TRBD1
clone size: -
V gene: TRBV2
J gene: TRBJ2-7
CDR3 DNA: TGTGCCAGGATTTGGGACAGGGGAAATCGGCTGGGTTACGAGCAGTACTTC
CDR3 protein: CARIWDRGNRLGYEQYF

D gene: -
clone size: few
V gene: TRBV5-1
J gene: TRBJ1-1
CDR3 DNA: TGCGCCAGCAGATTTAATACCGAGAACACTGAAGCTTTCTTT
CDR3 protein: CASRFNTENTEAFF

D gene: -
clone size: -
V gene: TRBV6-1
J gene: TRBJ1-4
CDR3 DNA: TGTGCCAGCATGAGTTGGGGAGATGAAAAACTGTTTTTT
CDR3 protein: CASMSWGDEKLFF

D gene: -
clone size: -
V gene: TRBV6-1
J gene: TRBJ1-2
CDR3 DNA: TGTGCCAGCAGTGTAGACGGCGATAACTATGGCTACACCTTC
CDR3 protein: CASSVDGDNYGYTF

D gene: TRBD1
clone size: few
V gene: TRBV7-2
J gene: TRBJ2-7
CDR3 DNA: TGTGCCAGCAGCCCACAGGGGGGCGCTTTCTACGAGCAGTACTTC
CDR3 protein: CASSPQGGAFYEQYF

D gene: -
clone size: once
V gene: TRBV6-6
J gene: TRBJ2-2
CDR3 DNA: TGTGCCAGCAGTCCCGCTGGAGGGAGAGGGGGCGGGGAGCTGTTTTTT
CDR3 protein: CASSPAGGRGGGELFF

D gene: TRBD1
clone size: -
V gene: TRBV7-2
J gene: TRBJ2-7
CDR3 DNA: TGTGCCAGCAGCTTGGACAGGGCATCCTACGAGCAGTACTTC
CDR3 protein: CASSLDRASYEQYF

D gene: TRBD1
clone size: few
V gene: TRBV6-8
J gene: TRBJ2-2
CDR3 DNA: TGTGCCAGCAGTTACCCCGCGGGACAGGGCTTCCCCGGGGAGCTGTTTTTT
CDR3 protein: CASSYPAGQGFPGELFF

D gene: TRBD2
clone size: -
V gene: TRBV5-1
J gene: TRBJ2-1
CDR3 DNA: TGCGCCAGCAGCTTGGTGGCGGGAGACTACAATGAGCAGTTCTTC
CDR3 protein: CASSLVAGDYNEQFF

D gene: -
clone size: -
V gene: TRBV5-1
J gene: TRBJ1-5
CDR3 DNA: TGCGCCAGCAGCTTGGGAGGGTCTGAGCAGCCCCAGCATTTT
CDR3 protein: CASSLGGSEQPQHF

D gene: -
clone size: -
V gene: TRBV7-9
J gene: TRBJ2-7
CDR3 DNA: TGTGCCAGCAGCTTATCCGGCCGTCAGGACGAGCAGTACTTC
CDR3 protein: CASSLSGRQDEQYF

D gene: TRBD1
clone size: -
V gene: TRBV27
J gene: TRBJ2-6
CDR3 DNA: TGTGCCAGCAGTTTAAGACAGGGGGCGCACGGGGCCAACGTCCTGACTTTC
CDR3 protein: CASSLRQGAHGANVLTF

D gene: TRBD2
clone size: -
V gene: TRBV19
J gene: TRBJ2-2
CDR3 DNA: TGTGCCAGTATGGCTAGCGGGAGAATCTGGGAGCTGTTTTTT
CDR3 protein: CASMASGRIWELFF

D gene: TRBD1
clone size: -
V gene: TRBV29-1
J gene: TRBJ1-1
CDR3 DNA: TGCAGCGTCGAAGGTGGGACAGGGAAGGGCTTGGCTGAAGCTTTCTTT
CDR3 protein: CSVEGGTGKGLAEAFF

D gene: TRBD1
clone size: -
V gene: TRBV5-1
J gene: TRBJ2-3
CDR3 DNA: TGCGCCAGCAGCTTGCTGGGGACAGGGGGCGTCGATACGCAGTATTTT
CDR3 protein: CASSLLGTGGVDTQYF

D gene: -
clone size: -
V gene: TRBV10-3
J gene: TRBJ2-7
CDR3 DNA: TGTGCCATCAGTGAGTCACTCGCGGGACATTCTTCTAGGGAGCAGTACTTC
CDR3 protein: CAISESLAGHSSREQYF

D gene: TRBD2
clone size: -
V gene: TRBV2
J gene: TRBJ2-2
CDR3 DNA: TGTGCCAGCAGTCCTAGCGGGAAGGGGCCCGGGGAGCTGTTTTTT
CDR3 protein: CASSPSGKGPGELFF

D gene: -
clone size: -
V gene: TRBV7-9
J gene: TRBJ2-1
CDR3 DNA: TGTGCCAGCAGCGGGACCCCGGACGGGAGCTCCTACAATGAGCAGTTCTTC
CDR3 protein: CASSGTPDGSSYNEQFF

D gene: -
clone size: once
V gene: TRBV7-2
J gene: TRBJ1-2
CDR3 DNA: TGTGCCAGCAGCCGCCGATTCGGTTCCTATGGCTACACCTTC
CDR3 protein: CASSRRFGSYGYTF

D gene: -
clone size: -
V gene: TRBV19
J gene: TRBJ1-1
CDR3 DNA: TGTGCCAGTAGTATCAACAGGTTTACTGAAGCTTTCTTT
CDR3 protein: CASSINRFTEAFF

D gene: TRBD1
clone size: -
V gene: TRBV6-1
J gene: TRBJ1-2
CDR3 DNA: TGTGCCAGCAGTACCCGGGGACAGGGGATCTATGGCTACACCTTC
CDR3 protein: CASSTRGQGIYGYTF

D gene: TRBD2
clone size: -
V gene: TRBV5-1
J gene: TRBJ2-7
CDR3 DNA: TGCGCCAGCAGCCAAGGGACTAGCGGCTACGAGCAGTACTTC
CDR3 protein: CASSQGTSGYEQYF

D gene: -
clone size: -
V gene: TRBV28
J gene: TRBJ1-2
CDR3 DNA: TGTGCCAGCAGTCTCAAAGGATTGCGGTACACCTTC
CDR3 protein: CASSLKGLRYTF

D gene: TRBD2
clone size: -
V gene: TRBV5-3
J gene: TRBJ2-6
CDR3 DNA: TGTGCCAGAAGCCCATTCCTAGCGGGAGGGCCGCGGGCCAACGTCCTGACTTTC
CDR3 protein: CARSPFLAGGPRANVLTF

D gene: -
clone size: -
V gene: TRBV15
J gene: TRBJ2-1
CDR3 DNA: TGTGCCACCAGCCCCCGTTCCGGTTCTTACAATGAGCAGTTCTTC
CDR3 protein: CATSPRSGSYNEQFF

D gene: -
clone size: -
V gene: TRBV28
J gene: TRBJ1-4
CDR3 DNA: TGTGCCAGCAACAACCGCGGAGGTAATGAAAAACTGTTTTTT
CDR3 protein: CASNNRGGNEKLFF

D gene: -
clone size: -
V gene: TRBV14
J gene: TRBJ2-7
CDR3 DNA: TGTGCCAGCAGCCAACACGTGGGGGACCTCTCCGAGCAGTACTTC
CDR3 protein: CASSQHVGDLSEQYF

D gene: -
clone size: -
V gene: TRBV9
J gene: TRBJ2-5
CDR3 DNA: TGTGCCAGCAGCGTTGATCTCATAGAGACCCAGTACTTC
CDR3 protein: CASSVDLIETQYF

D gene: -
clone size: -
V gene: TRBV5-4
J gene: TRBJ2-5
CDR3 DNA: TGTGCCGGGGGGCAGAACCAAGAGACCCAGTACTTC
CDR3 protein: CAGGQNQETQYF

D gene: -
clone size: -
V gene: TRBV4-1
J gene: TRBJ2-7
CDR3 DNA: TGCGCCAGCAGCCGCGTGGGGGCGGATAAAAGTTACGAGCAGTACTTC
CDR3 protein: CASSRVGADKSYEQYF